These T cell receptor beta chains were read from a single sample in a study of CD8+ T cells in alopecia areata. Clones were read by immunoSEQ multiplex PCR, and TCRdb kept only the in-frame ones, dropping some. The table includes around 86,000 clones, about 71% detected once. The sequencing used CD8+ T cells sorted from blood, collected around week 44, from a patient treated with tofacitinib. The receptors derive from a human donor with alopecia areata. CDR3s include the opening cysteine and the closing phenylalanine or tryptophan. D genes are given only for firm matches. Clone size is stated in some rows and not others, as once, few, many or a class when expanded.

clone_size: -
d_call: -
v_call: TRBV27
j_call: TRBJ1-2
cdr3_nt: TGTGCCAGCAGCGAACGGGACCCAGCTAACTATGGCTACACCTTC
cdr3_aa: CASSERDPANYGYTF

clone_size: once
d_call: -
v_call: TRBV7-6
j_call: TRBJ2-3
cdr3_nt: TGTGCCAGCAGCCCAACCAGAACAGATACGCAGTATTTT
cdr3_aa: CASSPTRTDTQYF

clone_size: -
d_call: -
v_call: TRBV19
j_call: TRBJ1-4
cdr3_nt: TGTGCCAGTAGTACCGGGACGGTTGCAACTAATGAAAAACTGTTTTTT
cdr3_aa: CASSTGTVATNEKLFF

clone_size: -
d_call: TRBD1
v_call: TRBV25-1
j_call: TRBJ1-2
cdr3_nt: TGTGCCAGCAGTGGGGGGGACAGGGTTCATGGCTACACCTTC
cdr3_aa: CASSGGDRVHGYTF

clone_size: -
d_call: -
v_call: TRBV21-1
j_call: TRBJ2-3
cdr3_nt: TGTGCCATATCAGGGGGCAACCGCACAGATACGCAGTATTTT
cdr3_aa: CAISGGNRTDTQYF

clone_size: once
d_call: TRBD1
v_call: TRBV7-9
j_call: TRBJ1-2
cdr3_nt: TGTGCCAGCAGCTCCTCCGGGGACAGGGGTATCTATGGCTACACCTTC
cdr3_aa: CASSSSGDRGIYGYTF

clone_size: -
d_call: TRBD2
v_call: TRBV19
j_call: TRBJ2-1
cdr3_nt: TGTGCCAGTAGTACCCTCCCGAGGGCGGGGGGGCGAGGAGATGGTTGGGAGCAGTTCTTC
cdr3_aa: CASSTLPRAGGRGDGWEQFF

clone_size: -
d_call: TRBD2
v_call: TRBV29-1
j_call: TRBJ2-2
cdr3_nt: TGCAGCGTTGAAAGGCTAGCGGACAACACCGGGGAGCTGTTTTTT
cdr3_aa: CSVERLADNTGELFF

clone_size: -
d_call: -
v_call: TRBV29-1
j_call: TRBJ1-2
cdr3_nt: TGCAGCGTTGATAGGGTCATGGGATATGGCTACACCTTC
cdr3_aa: CSVDRVMGYGYTF

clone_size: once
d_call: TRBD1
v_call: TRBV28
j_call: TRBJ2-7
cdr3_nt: TGTGCCAGCAGTTCACCCCACGACAGGGTCTACGAGCAGTACTTC
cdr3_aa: CASSSPHDRVYEQYF

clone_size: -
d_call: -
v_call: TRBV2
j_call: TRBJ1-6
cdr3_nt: TGTGCCGGATACAGGGCAGATAATTCACCCCTCCACTTT
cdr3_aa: CAGYRADNSPLHF

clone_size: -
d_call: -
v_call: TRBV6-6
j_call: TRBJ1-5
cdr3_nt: TGTGCCAGCACCTCGGGGGGCAATCAGCCCCAGCATTTT
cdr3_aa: CASTSGGNQPQHF

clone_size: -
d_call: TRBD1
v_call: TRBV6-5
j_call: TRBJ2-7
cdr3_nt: TGTGCCAGCAGCTCCGGGACAGGAATAACCGAGCAGTACTTC
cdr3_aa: CASSSGTGITEQYF

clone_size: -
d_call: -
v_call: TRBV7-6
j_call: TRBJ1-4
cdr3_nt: TGTGCCAGCAGCTTAGAGGGTGCAACTAATGAAAAACTGTTTTTT
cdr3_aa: CASSLEGATNEKLFF

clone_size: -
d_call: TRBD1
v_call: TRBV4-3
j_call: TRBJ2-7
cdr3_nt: TGCGCCAGCAGCCACGGACAGGGGCCCTCCTACGAGCAGTACTTC
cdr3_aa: CASSHGQGPSYEQYF

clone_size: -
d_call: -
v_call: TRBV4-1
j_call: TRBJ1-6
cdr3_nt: TGCGCCAGCAGCCTTCATTCGGATTCACCCCTCCACTTT
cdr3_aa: CASSLHSDSPLHF

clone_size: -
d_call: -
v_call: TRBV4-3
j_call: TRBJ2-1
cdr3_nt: TGCGCCAGCAGCCAAGGAAGGTTGGACAATGAGCAGTTCTTC
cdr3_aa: CASSQGRLDNEQFF

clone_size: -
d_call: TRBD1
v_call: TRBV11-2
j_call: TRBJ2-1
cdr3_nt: TGTGCCAGCAGCTCGGGGACAGGGGTCGATGAGCAGTTCTTC
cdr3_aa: CASSSGTGVDEQFF

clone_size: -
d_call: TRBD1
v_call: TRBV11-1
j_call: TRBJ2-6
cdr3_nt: TGTGCCAGCTCTGAGACAGGGACCTCTGGGGCCAACGTCCTGACTTTC
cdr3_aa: CASSETGTSGANVLTF

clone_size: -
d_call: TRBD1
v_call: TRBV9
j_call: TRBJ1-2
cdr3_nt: TGTGCCAGCAGCCCTCCCGGACAGGGGACTAACTATGGCTACACCTTC
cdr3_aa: CASSPPGQGTNYGYTF

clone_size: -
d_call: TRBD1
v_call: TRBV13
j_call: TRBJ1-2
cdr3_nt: TGTGCCAGCAGCTTCGGGCAGGGGGCAAAGGGCTACACCTTC
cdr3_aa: CASSFGQGAKGYTF

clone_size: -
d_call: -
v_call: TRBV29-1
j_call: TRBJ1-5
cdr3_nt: TGCAGCGTTGTACTCGTTGTCTTTCGTCAGCCCCAGCATTTT
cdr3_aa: CSVVLVVFRQPQHF

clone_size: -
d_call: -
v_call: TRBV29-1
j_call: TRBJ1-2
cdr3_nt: TGCAGCGTAGAGAGTACAGTCTACACCTTC
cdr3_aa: CSVESTVYTF